The next 5 T cell receptor beta chains were all read from a single sample in a study of blood T cells in healthy people across ages. Primed by a sample-barcoded 5' primer and a J-beta primer mix, a second PCR proceeded for about 7 to 11 cycles. Via MiXCR, TCRdb re-called the 5' RACE reads, giving one row per CDR3 protein. Of some 1.4 million distinct CDR3 sequences in the sample, around 39% were seen once. The sequenced sample was blood. The receptors were gathered from a woman aged 18 to 35 in good health.

This clonotype occurred a few times. The chain uses TRBV29-1 and TRBJ2-1, with 8 bases fitting TRBD2. The CDR3 has 13 amino acids. Germline-derived CDR1 and CDR2 are SQVTM and ANQGSEA. With V trimmed by 2 bases and J by 8 bases, 5 bases remained unmatched. The CDR3 reads CSVEIAGFDEQFF. The CDR3 bases are TGCAGCGTTGAAATAGCGGGGTTTGATGAGCAGTTCTTC.

This clonotype was picked up a small number of times. This chain links TRBV29-1 with TRBJ2-7; D unresolved. V was trimmed by 4 bases and J by 2 bases, leaving 15 bases between them. From germline, CDR1 is SQVTM and CDR2 ANQGSEA. The CDR3 consists of 14 residues. Here the CDR3 DNA reads TGCAGCGTTGCGCCTGGGCAGAGCACCTACGAGCAGTACTTC. This gives the protein CSVAPGQSTYEQYF.

This chain links TRBV5-1 with TRBJ1-2; maybe TRBD1 (5 bases). Trimming pared 0 bases from V and 6 bases from J, leaving 15 bases between. Germline values: CDR1 SGHRS, CDR2 YFSETQ. The CDR3 loop spans 15 amino acids. The CDR3 is CASSLARGWGDGYTF. CDR3 bases: TGCGCCAGCAGCTTGGCACGAGGGTGGGGCGATGGCTACACCTTC.

CDR3 sequence (DNA): TGCGCCAGCAGCTTAGGACTACCTAGCGACATAGCCAAAAACATTCAGTACTTC. It yields the protein CASSLGLPSDIAKNIQYF. The chain recombines TRBV5-1 with TRBJ2-5; possible D gene TRBD2, 6 bases. The J call could be wrong; TRBJ2-4 is a better fit for the DNA end. CDR3 length: 18 amino acids. CDR1 SGHRS and CDR2 YFSETQ come from the germline V gene.

The chain carries TRBV4-1 and TRBJ1-2; 7 bases match TRBD1. CDR3 length equals 17 residues. Germline CDR1 reads MGHRA; CDR2 reads YSYEKL. V gave up 0 bases and J gave up 2 bases; unmatched junction bases: 9. This chain's CDR3 is CASSQDYPPTGNYGYTF. The CDR3 nucleotides read TGCGCCAGCAGCCAAGATTACCCACCGACAGGGAACTATGGCTACACCTTC.